Following are 23 T cell receptor beta chains from one sample sequenced in a study of Tregs in tolerant kidney transplant recipients. The method was immunoSEQ multiplex PCR; TCRdb's version includes in-frame clones alone and lacks a portion of them. Among about 46,000 clones listed, roughly nine tenths were seen once. Sequences were obtained from Tregs from blood. These receptors were taken from a human donor in good health.

The chain has TRBV10-3 and TRBJ2-7; 8 bases agree with TRBD1. CDR1 is ENHRY and CDR2 is SYGVKD in the germline V gene. This CDR3 spans 14 amino acids. V trimming: 4 bases; J trimming: 4 bases; junction bases outside the gene matches: 6. The CDR3 nucleotides read TGTGCCATCAGTGTTTATCAGGGGGCGTACGAGCAGTACTTC. This gives the protein CAISVYQGAYEQYF.

This clone was detected a few times. The chain employs TRBV27 and TRBJ1-4; D is uncertain. The germline CDR1 and CDR2 sequences are MNHEY and SMNVEV (reference sequence). With 0 bases removed from V and 0 bases from J, the gap between germline ends came to 5 bases. The CDR3 has 15 amino acids. The DNA of the CDR3 is TGTGCCAGCAGTTTATCGTGGACAACTAATGAAAAACTGTTTTTT. As protein: CASSLSWTTNEKLFF. Using reference TRBV27 and TRBJ1-4 for the parts outside the CDR3, the full variable domain is EAQVTQNPRYLITVTGKKLTVTCSQNMNHEYMSWYRQDPGLGLRQIYYSMNVEVTDKGDVPEGYKVSRKEKRNFPLILESPSPNQTSLYFCASSLSWTTNEKLFFGSGTQLSVL.

V is TRBV6-1 and J is TRBJ2-5, with unresolved D. The germline V gene encodes CDR1 MNHNS and CDR2 SASEGT. Deletions cut 8 bases from V and 7 bases from J, with 11 bases between. The CDR3 runs to 11 residues. The CDR3 reads CASGRPGTQYF. CDR3 sequence (DNA): TGTGCCAGCGGCCGGCCGGGGACCCAGTACTTC.

On this clone: Other DNA sequences in this sample translate to the same CDR3. The rearrangement joins TRBV6-5 to TRBJ1-2; 7 bases are shared with TRBD1. Germline assignment: CDR1 MNHEY and CDR2 SVGAGI. There are 13 residues in the CDR3. Unmatched junction bases numbered 4, after V lost 5 bases and J lost 4 bases. As DNA, the CDR3 is TGTGCCAGCAGTCGACAGGGTAGCTATGGCTACACCTTC. It encodes CASSRQGSYGYTF.

This chain joins TRBV6-5 and TRBJ2-1, with D perhaps matching TRBD1 or TRBD2 (5 bases each). The length of the CDR3 is 15 residues. V was shortened by 7 bases and J by 8 bases, with 21 bases between the two germline ends. The germline CDR1 and CDR2 sequences are MNHEY and SVGAGI. Here the CDR3 DNA reads TGTGCCAGCACCAGACCGGGACGCCAGCGCCATGAGCAGTTCTTC. It specifies CASTRPGRQRHEQFF.

The chain recombines TRBV21-1 with TRBJ1-1; the table's D call, TRBD1, was not checked against the DNA. TRBV21-1 is a pseudogene locus. The length of the CDR3 is 15 residues. The CDR3 DNA reads as TGTGCCAGCAGCAAAGCAAGGGGGCCGAACACTGAAGCTTTCTTT. Amino acid sequence: CASSKARGPNTEAFF.

This clone has a single count. The rearrangement joins TRBV29-1 to TRBJ1-2; 9 bases are shared with TRBD1. This CDR3 has 14 amino acids. V dropped 6 bases and J dropped 3; count of bases not matched to a gene: 8. Germline CDR1 reads SQVTM; CDR2 reads ANQGSEA. DNA of the CDR3: TGCAGCGTGGTACAGGGGGCACAAGACTATGGCTACACCTTC. It translates to CSVVQGAQDYGYTF.

The rearrangement joins TRBV29-1 to TRBJ2-3; D perhaps matches TRBD2 (5 bases). The CDR3 totals 12 residues. The germline V gene encodes CDR1 SQVTM and CDR2 ANQGSEA. V dropped 5 bases and J dropped 8 bases, with 14 bases sitting between them. The CDR3 spells CSVRGRIVTQYF. The CDR3 DNA reads as TGCAGCGTTCGAGGGAGAATTGTTACGCAGTATTTT.

V and J are TRBV5-4 and TRBJ1-1; no clear D gene. Trimming pared 1 base from V and 1 base from J, leaving 11 bases between. The CDR3 has 15 amino acids. In germline, CDR1 is SGHNT, CDR2 YYREEE (reference sequence). The CDR3 spells CASSLFGRGNTEAFF. Here the CDR3 DNA reads TGTGCCAGCAGCTTGTTTGGTCGGGGGAACACTGAAGCTTTCTTT.

V usage is TRBV9 and J usage is TRBJ1-3; D might be TRBD1 (6 bases). The length of the CDR3 is 17 residues. Germline CDR1 SGDLS, CDR2 YYNGEE. V lost 1 base, J lost 4 bases, and 18 bases lay in between. CDR3 in amino acids: CASSVSPRTGPGNTIYF. In DNA form, the CDR3 reads TGTGCCAGCAGCGTATCCCCTCGAACAGGGCCCGGAAACACCATATATTTT.

The chain has TRBV18 and TRBJ1-5; D is ambiguous. The CDR3 sequence is 13 residues long. CDR1 KGHSH and CDR2 LQKENI come from the germline V gene. Trimming removed 0 bases from V and 7 bases from J, with 7 bases in between. The CDR3 is CASSPPPGQPQHF. CDR3 nucleotides: TGTGCCAGCTCACCACCCCCTGGACAGCCCCAGCATTTT.

The chain uses TRBV5-1 and TRBJ1-2, with no clear D. Trimming cost V 0 bases and J 4 bases, with 7 bases left between them. This CDR3 is 13 amino acids long. Germline V gene data show CDR1 as SGHRS and CDR2 as YFSETQ. CDR3 nucleotide sequence: TGCGCCAGCAGCTTGGATAGGGCCTATGGCTACACCTTC. Encoded protein: CASSLDRAYGYTF.

This clone was seen just once. CDR3 DNA sequence: TGTGCCACCAGCAGAGGGGACAGGGGGCACACCGGGGAGCTGTTTTTT. It translates to CATSRGDRGHTGELFF. The chain combines TRBV15 with TRBJ2-2; 12 bases are shared with TRBD1. Germline V gene data show CDR1 as LNHNV and CDR2 as YYDKDF (reference sequence). This CDR3 spans 16 amino acids. J gave up 3 bases and V 1 base, and 0 bases lay outside the gene matches.

This clone is a singleton in its sample. One end of the junction fails to match germline, which may point to a read error. This sequence joins TRBV2 and TRBJ2-1; 7 bases agree with TRBD2. Germline CDR1 is SNHLY and CDR2 is FYNNEI. The CDR3 is 15 amino acids. CDR3 in DNA: TGTGCCAGCAACCTCAAAGCGGGGTCATACAATGAGCAGCTCTTC. Translation gives CASNLKAGSYNEQLF. Full variable domain (outside the CDR3, taken from reference TRBV2 and TRBJ2-1): EPEVTQTPSHQVTQMGQEVILRCVPISNHLYFYWYRQILGQKVEFLVSFYNNEISEKSEIFDDQFSVERPDGSNFTLKIRSTKLEDSAMYFCASNLKAGSYNEQLFGPGTRLTVL.

The V and J genes are TRBV19 and TRBJ2-5; no firm D call. Germline-derived CDR1 and CDR2 are LNHDA and SQIVND (reference sequence). The CDR3 runs 15 residues. Trimming took off 2 bases at V and 1 base at J, with 11 bases between the two ends. The CDR3 protein is CASSIQPWAQETQYF. The CDR3 coding sequence is TGTGCCAGTAGTATACAGCCCTGGGCCCAAGAGACCCAGTACTTC.

The V call is TRBV6-1, the J call TRBJ2-7, with D maybe TRBD1 (6 bases). Germline CDR1 reads MNHNS; CDR2 reads SASEGT. The CDR3 consists of 15 residues. The V end was cut by 2 bases, the J end by 5 bases, with 16 bases between. CDR3 residues: CASSEMAQDSDEQYF. CDR3 nucleotide sequence: TGTGCCAGCAGTGAAATGGCACAGGACAGCGACGAGCAGTACTTC.

The chain has TRBV5-1 and TRBJ2-3, with D unresolved. The germline V and J ends were trimmed by 4 bases and 0 bases, with 12 bases remaining between them. The CDR3 runs to 15 residues. Germline V gene data show CDR1 as SGHRS and CDR2 as YFSETQ. CDR3 bases: TGCGCCAGCAGCGGTAGGGCGTCTAGCACAGATACGCAGTATTTT. Translating it yields CASSGRASSTDTQYF.

The gene calls are TRBV6-5 and TRBJ1-2; D gene unclear. The CDR3 is 14 residues long. V lost 3 bases, J lost 8 bases, and 16 bases lay in between. Germline CDR1 and CDR2: MNHEY and SVGAGI. CDR3 DNA: TGTGCCAGCAGTTATCTGTCGGACGATTCAGGCTACACCTTC. This codes for CASSYLSDDSGYTF.

This clone was seen more than once but under ten times. The V gene is TRBV6-5, the J gene TRBJ2-2; D gene ambiguous. The V end was cut by 6 bases, the J end by 5 bases, with 13 bases between. Germline CDR1 reads MNHEY; CDR2 reads SVGAGI. The CDR3 sequence is 14 residues long. The CDR3 nucleotides are TGTGCCAGCAGGCTCCGAGGCTGGACCGGGGAGCTGTTTTTT. It yields the protein CASRLRGWTGELFF.

The gene calls are TRBV5-1 and TRBJ1-5; 7 nucleotides match TRBD1. The V gene's germline CDR1 is SGHRS and CDR2 YFSETQ. The CDR3 is 17 residues long. Trimming removed 4 bases from V and 3 bases from J; junction bases left unmatched: 13. The CDR3 DNA reads TGCGCCAGCAGCCGATATCCTCAGGGGGTGCCCAATCAGCCCCAGCATTTT. Amino acid sequence: CASSRYPQGVPNQPQHF.

The V and J genes are TRBV6-5 and TRBJ1-1; 7 bases map to TRBD1. The CDR3 is 14 residues long. Germline values: CDR1 MNHEY, CDR2 SVGAGI. V was clipped by 5 bases and J by 4 bases; unmatched bases: 7. The CDR3 region has the DNA TGTGCCAGCAGTCCACAGGGGTTCGGCACTGAAGCTTTCTTT. Translating gives CASSPQGFGTEAFF.

The J gene is TRBJ2-7, the V gene TRBV4-2; 8 bases agree with TRBD1. The CDR3 loop spans 14 amino acids. CDR1 LGHNA and CDR2 YNFKEQ come from the germline V gene. V shed 4 bases and J 5 bases; nucleotides not matched to a gene: 7. CDR3 nucleotide sequence: TGTGCCAGCAGCCCCCGGACAGGGCGACACGAGCAGTACTTC. It yields the protein CASSPRTGRHEQYF.

This clone was seen a single time. The gene calls are TRBV11-2 and TRBJ1-2, with 8 bases matching TRBD1. J was trimmed by 8 bases and V by 1 base; bases with no gene match: 9. The germline CDR1 and CDR2 sequences are SGHAT and FQNNGV. The CDR3 length is 15 residues. The DNA for the CDR3 is TGTGCCAGCAGCTTAGGGGACAGGAGGAATGGGGGCTACACCTTC. Its protein product is CASSLGDRRNGGYTF.